A selection of T cell receptor beta chains follows, all from one sample in a study of OX40 agonist ivuxolimab in advanced cancers. Data came from immunoSEQ multiplex PCR; TCRdb stores just in-frame clones and leaves some out. Altogether fewer than 100,000 clones are present, roughly 80% being singletons, with the ten largest covering over 0.4%. This sample comprised CD4+ or CD8+ T cells sorted from blood, obtained in a trial of the OX40 agonist ivuxolimab. The receptor set was obtained from an adult with an advanced solid tumor such as melanoma, head and neck, liver or kidney cancer. Each CDR3 is given with its conserved first and last residue. Each record gives: clone size, V gene, D gene, J gene, CDR3 protein, CDR3 DNA. D genes are given only for firm matches. For some rows the clone size is stated as once, few or many, or as a class when expanded; others skip it.

clone size: NA
V gene: TRBV7-6
D gene: NA
J gene: TRBJ2-7
CDR3 protein: CASSLGGGTYEQYF
CDR3 DNA: TGTGCCAGCAGCTTAGGAGGCGGAACCTACGAGCAGTACTTC

clone size: NA
V gene: TRBV6-1
D gene: NA
J gene: TRBJ1-4
CDR3 protein: CASRRRVAPNEKLFF
CDR3 DNA: TGTGCCAGCAGGCGCAGGGTAGCTCCTAATGAAAAACTGTTTTTT

clone size: NA
V gene: TRBV10-3
D gene: TRBD2
J gene: TRBJ2-1
CDR3 protein: CAIRRSGSFGDEQFF
CDR3 DNA: TGTGCCATCCGACGAAGCGGGAGCTTTGGGGATGAGCAGTTCTTC

clone size: NA
V gene: TRBV2
D gene: TRBD1
J gene: TRBJ2-7
CDR3 protein: CASSPPGGLSYEQYF
CDR3 DNA: TGTGCCAGCAGCCCACCAGGGGGCCTCTCCTACGAGCAGTACTTC

clone size: NA
V gene: TRBV14
D gene: NA
J gene: TRBJ2-3
CDR3 protein: CASSQVYVGLTDTQYF
CDR3 DNA: TGTGCCAGCAGCCAAGTTTATGTCGGACTCACAGATACGCAGTATTTT

clone size: NA
V gene: TRBV5-5
D gene: NA
J gene: TRBJ2-3
CDR3 protein: CASSLGPTGPTDTQYF
CDR3 DNA: TGTGCCAGCAGCTTGGGACCAACCGGGCCCACGGATACGCAGTATTTT

clone size: few
V gene: TRBV7-9
D gene: NA
J gene: TRBJ1-1
CDR3 protein: CASSFWGDTFF
CDR3 DNA: TGTGCCAGCAGCTTCTGGGGGGATACTTTCTTT

clone size: NA
V gene: TRBV6-1
D gene: TRBD1
J gene: TRBJ2-1
CDR3 protein: CASRKPGQGADEQFF
CDR3 DNA: TGTGCCAGCAGGAAACCCGGACAGGGGGCGGATGAGCAGTTCTTC

clone size: NA
V gene: TRBV5-1
D gene: TRBD1
J gene: TRBJ1-2
CDR3 protein: CASSFSTGTVNYGYTF
CDR3 DNA: TGCGCCAGCAGCTTCTCCACCGGGACAGTTAACTATGGCTACACCTTC

clone size: NA
V gene: TRBV19
D gene: TRBD1
J gene: TRBJ1-2
CDR3 protein: CASRTGDYGYTF
CDR3 DNA: TGTGCCAGTAGAACAGGGGACTATGGCTACACCTTC

clone size: once
V gene: TRBV5-6
D gene: NA
J gene: TRBJ2-7
CDR3 protein: CASSLGNLGEQYF
CDR3 DNA: TGTGCCAGCAGCTTGGGTAATTTGGGAGAGCAGTACTTC

clone size: NA
V gene: TRBV2
D gene: NA
J gene: TRBJ2-5
CDR3 protein: CASSEIGAGMRKETQYF
CDR3 DNA: TGTGCCAGCAGTGAAATTGGGGCAGGGATGCGAAAAGAGACCCAGTACTTC

clone size: NA
V gene: TRBV7-9
D gene: NA
J gene: TRBJ1-3
CDR3 protein: CASSLQGAGNTIYF
CDR3 DNA: TGTGCCAGCAGCCTACAGGGAGCTGGAAACACCATATATTTT

clone size: NA
V gene: TRBV30
D gene: TRBD2
J gene: TRBJ2-3
CDR3 protein: CAWSGSSGRPTDTQYF
CDR3 DNA: TGTGCCTGGAGTGGGTCGAGCGGGAGGCCAACAGATACGCAGTATTTT

clone size: NA
V gene: TRBV2
D gene: NA
J gene: TRBJ1-4
CDR3 protein: CASEMLTNEKLFF
CDR3 DNA: TGTGCCAGCGAGATGCTTACCAATGAAAAACTGTTTTTT

clone size: NA
V gene: TRBV5-6
D gene: TRBD1
J gene: TRBJ1-2
CDR3 protein: CASSAGTGFYGYTF
CDR3 DNA: TGTGCCAGCAGCGCCGGGACAGGTTTCTATGGCTACACCTTC

clone size: NA
V gene: TRBV7-6
D gene: TRBD2
J gene: TRBJ2-3
CDR3 protein: CASSLALRTRRGTGVTQYF
CDR3 DNA: TGTGCCAGCAGCTTAGCTTTAAGGACTAGACGGGGTACGGGGGTAACGCAGTATTTT

clone size: NA
V gene: TRBV5-6
D gene: TRBD1
J gene: TRBJ2-3
CDR3 protein: CASSPDRGRTDTQYF
CDR3 DNA: TGTGCCAGCAGCCCGGACAGGGGGCGCACAGATACGCAGTATTTT

clone size: NA
V gene: TRBV14
D gene: NA
J gene: TRBJ2-2
CDR3 protein: CASSQDRRQLQRTGELFF
CDR3 DNA: TGTGCCAGCAGCCAAGATCGACGACAGCTCCAGAGAACCGGGGAGCTGTTTTTT

clone size: NA
V gene: TRBV5-6
D gene: NA
J gene: TRBJ1-5
CDR3 protein: CASSLHSSNQPQHF
CDR3 DNA: TGTGCCAGCAGCTTACACAGCAGCAATCAGCCCCAGCATTTT

clone size: NA
V gene: TRBV28
D gene: TRBD1
J gene: TRBJ2-7
CDR3 protein: CASSLTGTGGGEQYF
CDR3 DNA: TGTGCCAGCAGTTTGACCGGGACAGGGGGCGGCGAGCAGTACTTC

clone size: NA
V gene: TRBV6-1
D gene: NA
J gene: TRBJ1-6
CDR3 protein: CASSHRIDSPLHF
CDR3 DNA: TGTGCCAGCAGTCATCGTATTGATTCACCCCTCCACTTT

clone size: few
V gene: TRBV4-1
D gene: NA
J gene: TRBJ1-4
CDR3 protein: CASSQEVGRRGEKLFF
CDR3 DNA: TGCGCCAGCAGCCAAGAAGTGGGACGGAGGGGGGAAAAACTGTTTTTT

clone size: NA
V gene: TRBV7-3
D gene: NA
J gene: TRBJ2-2
CDR3 protein: CASSLDGTGELFF
CDR3 DNA: TGTGCCAGCAGCTTGGACGGGACCGGGGAGCTGTTTTTT

clone size: NA
V gene: TRBV29-1
D gene: NA
J gene: TRBJ2-1
CDR3 protein: CSVLRTEQFF
CDR3 DNA: TGCAGCGTTCTTAGAACAGAGCAGTTCTTC

clone size: NA
V gene: TRBV20-1
D gene: NA
J gene: TRBJ2-3
CDR3 protein: CRWGATDTQYF
CDR3 DNA: TGCAGATGGGGGGCCACAGATACGCAGTATTTT

clone size: NA
V gene: TRBV6-5
D gene: TRBD2
J gene: TRBJ2-5
CDR3 protein: CASNPIAGAGTQYF
CDR3 DNA: TGTGCCAGCAATCCTATAGCGGGAGCCGGGACCCAGTACTTC

clone size: NA
V gene: TRBV10-2
D gene: NA
J gene: TRBJ1-1
CDR3 protein: CASSESGFDTEAFF
CDR3 DNA: TGCGCCAGCAGTGAGTCGGGGTTTGACACTGAAGCTTTCTTT

clone size: NA
V gene: TRBV15
D gene: NA
J gene: TRBJ2-5
CDR3 protein: CATSRVPSGTQYF
CDR3 DNA: TGTGCCACCAGCAGAGTTCCGTCAGGGACCCAGTACTTC

clone size: NA
V gene: TRBV4-1
D gene: TRBD1
J gene: TRBJ1-1
CDR3 protein: CASSREGGAGGGTEAFF
CDR3 DNA: TGCGCCAGCAGCCGAGAAGGGGGCGCCGGTGGTGGGACTGAAGCTTTCTTT